These 19 T cell receptor beta chains share one sample of origin, sequenced in a study of blood T cell repertoires in COVID-19 (dated by TCRdb to the early 2020s). The library was made by the immunoSEQ multiplex PCR assay. TCRdb took over this immuneACCESS table, retaining in-frame rearrangements with V and J assigned. Such tables are incomplete; in checked studies, under half of the missing clones stem from an unresolved V gene, and the remainder is unexplained. For this sample the table gives 100,000 to 150,000 clones, of which around 76% were detected only once. The ten largest clones take up 2% to 2.5% of the sample. Sample: peripheral blood. The receptors stem from a man between 65 and 79 years old with acute or convalescent COVID-19.

The chain carries TRBV5-1 and TRBJ1-2; TRBD1 matches at 7 bases. CDR3 length equals 15 residues. Germline assignment: CDR1 SGHRS and CDR2 YFSETQ. V lost 0 bases, J lost 1 base, and 3 bases stayed unmatched. CDR3 coding DNA: TGCGCCAGCAGCTTGGGGGACAGTCTTAACTATGGCTACACCTTC. This encodes CASSLGDSLNYGYTF.

The rearrangement joins TRBV7-2 to TRBJ2-6, with D unresolved. Deletions cut 7 bases from V and 0 bases from J, with 10 bases between. The CDR3 loop spans 15 amino acids. Germline values: CDR1 SGHTA, CDR2 FQGNSA. The CDR3 nucleotides read TGTGCCAGCACCCTACCTCTCTCTGGGGCCAACGTCCTGACTTTC. This sequence encodes CASTLPLSGANVLTF.

This sequence joins TRBV28 and TRBJ2-7, with 7 bases matching TRBD1. In germline, CDR1 is MDHEN, CDR2 SYDVKM. The junction had 9 bases not matched to a gene; V was cut back by 7 bases and J by 3 bases. The length of the CDR3 is 14 residues. The DNA of the CDR3 is TGTGCCAGCATACGTAGGGGGCTTAACTACGAGCAGTACTTC. This codes for CASIRRGLNYEQYF.

V gene TRBV25-1 combines with J gene TRBJ1-4, with D uncertain. V lost 1 base and J lost 1, with 7 bases in between. The CDR3 is 15 amino acids. Germline assignment: CDR1 MGHDK and CDR2 SYGVNS. The chain's CDR3 is CASSESIGTNEKLFF. CDR3 in DNA: TGTGCCAGCAGTGAATCGATCGGAACTAATGAAAAACTGTTTTTT. Variable domain in full (rest from reference TRBV25-1 and TRBJ1-4): EADIYQTPRYLVIGTGKKITLECSQTMGHDKMYWYQQDPGMELHLIHYSYGVNSTEKGDLSSESTVSRIRTEHFPLTLESARPSHTSQYLCASSESIGTNEKLFFGSGTQLSVL.

The chain links TRBV11-2 to TRBJ1-2; possibly TRBD1 for D (6 bases). V was shortened by 3 bases and J by 6 bases, with 20 bases between the two germline ends. CDR1 and CDR2 (germline): SGHAT, FQNNGV. This CDR3 region has 16 residues. In DNA form, the CDR3 reads TGTGCCAGCAGCTTGATTACCGGTGGGACAAGAGATGGCTACACCTTC. Protein product: CASSLITGGTRDGYTF.

This clone has a handful of counts. This chain joins TRBV18 and TRBJ2-5; 10 positions agree with TRBD2. CDR1 is KGHSH, CDR2 LQKENI, per germline. CDR3 length equals 16 residues. The V gene end was trimmed by 3 bases and the J gene end by 5 bases; junction bases not matched to a gene: 9. CDR3 nucleotides: TGTGCCAGCTCACCGCTGCCTAGCGGGGGCGGGGAGACCCAGTACTTC. It translates to CASSPLPSGGGETQYF.

V is TRBV5-1 and J is TRBJ1-4, with 10 positions matching TRBD1. V gave up 2 bases and J gave up 3 bases; unmatched junction bases: 4. Germline V gives CDR1 SGHRS, CDR2 YFSETQ. The CDR3 totals 16 residues. The CDR3 region is CASSLGQGVSNEKLFF. The CDR3 DNA reads as TGCGCCAGCAGCTTAGGACAGGGGGTCTCTAATGAAAAACTGTTTTTT.

The rearrangement links TRBV18 to TRBJ1-3; TRBD1 aligns across 7 bases. The CDR3 length is 18 residues. Per the germline V gene, CDR1 is KGHSH and CDR2 is LQKENI. J gave up 0 bases and V 3 bases, and 11 bases lay outside the gene matches. CDR3 sequence (DNA): TGTGCCAGCTCACCGTTGAATCCCGGGACAGCCTCTGGAAACACCATATATTTT. It translates to CASSPLNPGTASGNTIYF.

This clone has a handful of counts. V is TRBV4-2 and J is TRBJ1-2, with a possible D match to TRBD1 (6 bases). Trimming took off 4 bases at V and 1 base at J, with 13 bases between the two ends. In germline, CDR1 is LGHNA, CDR2 YNFKEQ. The CDR3 is made up of 15 amino acids. The CDR3 DNA reads as TGTGCCAGCAGCCCGTTGACAGGCTATAACTATGGCTACACCTTC. It encodes CASSPLTGYNYGYTF.

The chain joins TRBV7-2 to TRBJ2-3; 10 bases match TRBD2. The CDR3 sequence is 14 residues long. Per germline, CDR1 SGHTA and CDR2 FQGNSA. With 5 bases clipped from V and 4 bases from J, the junction kept 3 bases outside the gene matches. Here the CDR3 reads CASSPSGGADTQYF. In DNA, the CDR3 is TGTGCCAGCAGCCCCAGCGGGGGGGCAGATACGCAGTATTTT.

The CDR3, as DNA: TGTGCCAGCAGCAAACAGGCTTTCTATGGCTACACCTTC. This translates into CASSKQAFYGYTF. The chain joins TRBV14 to TRBJ1-2; TRBD1 is a possible D gene (5 bases). V was cut by 5 bases and J by 4 bases, with 11 bases left in between. The CDR3 runs 13 residues. CDR1 is SGHDN and CDR2 is FVKESK in the germline V gene.

The chain couples TRBV29-1 to TRBJ2-2; no clear D gene. The CDR3 consists of 13 residues. The germline CDR1 and CDR2 sequences are SQVTM and ANQGSEA. V was pared by 5 bases and J by 4 bases, with 11 bases between. CDR3 amino acids: CSVRLPGTGELFF. The CDR3 nucleotides read TGCAGCGTTCGGCTCCCGGGCACCGGGGAGCTGTTTTTT.

The V gene is TRBV19, the J gene TRBJ1-3, with unresolved D. The CDR3 contains 19 residues. V lost 4 bases and J lost 0, with 22 bases in between. Looked up from germline, CDR1 is LNHDA and CDR2 is SQIVND (reference sequence). This chain's CDR3 is CASSKGLFTPSSSGNTIYF. CDR3 nucleotide sequence: TGTGCCAGTAGTAAAGGACTTTTCACTCCTTCCAGCTCTGGAAACACCATATATTTT.

V gene TRBV11-2 combines with J gene TRBJ1-1; 8 nucleotides line up with TRBD1. V gave up 1 base and J gave up 4 bases; unmatched junction bases: 5. Germline CDR1 reads SGHAT; CDR2 reads FQNNGV. The length of the CDR3 is 15 residues. CDR3 in amino acids: CASSLGTGLGTEAFF. Written as DNA, the CDR3 is TGTGCCAGCAGCTTAGGGACAGGGTTGGGCACTGAAGCTTTCTTT.

The chain couples TRBV2 to TRBJ1-3; TRBD1 matches at 9 bases. Germline loops: CDR1 SNHLY, CDR2 FYNNEI. Trimming cost V 7 bases and J 4 bases; bases outside gene matches: 5. The CDR3 consists of 14 residues. This chain's CDR3 is CASTRDRVGNTIYF. The CDR3 coding sequence is TGTGCCAGCACCCGGGACAGGGTAGGAAACACCATATATTTT.

This clone is a singleton in its sample. The chain recombines TRBV24-1 with TRBJ2-3; no definite D call. The V end lost 7 bases, the J end lost 0 bases, and 4 bases lay between the germline ends. Germline CDR1 is KGHDR and CDR2 is SFDVKD. The CDR3 loop spans 12 amino acids. The CDR3 sequence: CATSPSTDTQYF. The CDR3 DNA follows: TGTGCCACCAGCCCGAGCACAGATACGCAGTATTTT.

The chain couples TRBV4-3 to TRBJ2-1; tentatively, D is TRBD2 (5 bases). V lost 4 bases, J lost 2 bases, and 9 bases lay in between. The germline CDR1 and CDR2 sequences are LGHNA and YSLEER. This CDR3 comprises 14 residues. The CDR3 nucleotides are TGCGCCAGCAGCCTGAGCGGAACCTACAATGAGCAGTTCTTC. It translates to CASSLSGTYNEQFF.

This chain joins TRBV7-8 and TRBJ1-5; TRBD1 matches 7 bases. Trimming took 4 bases from V and 5 from J; bases not matched to a gene: 17. Germline V gives CDR1 SGHVS, CDR2 FQNEAQ. The CDR3 extends over 18 amino acids. CDR3 sequence (DNA): TGTGCCAGCAGCTCCAAGGGGGCGGGACAGACATTTTATCAGCCCCAGCATTTT. Translating it yields CASSSKGAGQTFYQPQHF.

The V and J genes are TRBV4-2 and TRBJ1-4; 8 bases are shared with TRBD1. V shed 2 bases and J 8 bases; nucleotides not matched to a gene: 10. The CDR3 loop spans 16 amino acids. Germline assignment: CDR1 LGHNA and CDR2 YNFKEQ. This CDR3 is CASSQRAGGSTEKLFF. As DNA, the CDR3 is TGTGCCAGCAGCCAACGGGCAGGGGGCTCTACCGAAAAACTGTTTTTT.